The TCR beta chain described here comes from a study of TIL therapy for anti-PD-1-resistant metastatic lung cancer. The libraries were made with immunoSEQ v3. Profiled with immunoSEQ multiplex PCR; TCRdb holds only in-frame clones, not every one. The table has approximately 97,000 clones, 55% to 75% seen once. Indicated time point: pre-treatment sample, taken before nivolumab and TIL therapy. Pleural nodules or supraclavicular lymph nodes made up most of the excised metastases sampled. The TCR comes from a person aged 25 to 79 with non-small cell lung cancer. The sample consisted of tumor tissue, taken at baseline.

CDR3 residues: CASSSQRGDYEQYF. CDR3 nucleotides: TGTGCCAGCAGCTCCCAGCGGGGGGATTACGAGCAGTACTTC. The genes are TRBV5-4 and TRBJ2-7, with TRBD2 identical over 9 bases. With V trimmed by 3 bases and J by 4 bases, 5 bases remained unmatched. The germline V gene has CDR1 SGHNT and CDR2 YYREEE (reference sequence). The CDR3 length is 14 residues.